This T cell receptor (beta chain) originates from a study of T cell repertoires in cytomegalovirus infection. Study background: Based on public TCR beta signatures, there were indications of CMV infection and of a matching HLA type.

There are a few counts of this clonotype. This CDR3 spans 14 amino acids. The ends were cut back, 10 bases at V and 5 bases at J, with 15 bases in the middle. Germline CDR1 reads LNHDA; CDR2 reads SQIVND (reference sequence). TCRdb re-called the reads with MiXCR, one entry per CDR3 protein. The table shows approximately 290,000 distinct CDR3 sequences, with 20% to 30% occurring only once. The chain uses TRBV19 and TRBJ1-6; D uncertain. The TCR was taken from a human donor in good health (CMV status not recorded). Some clones in this sample may be carry-over from other donors' samples. The sequencing sample was made of PBMCs. DNA for the CDR3: TGTGCCACCTCGATGCCAGTCAATAATTCACCCCTCCACTTT. Amino acid sequence: CATSMPVNNSPLHF. Supplemented by reference TRBV19 and TRBJ1-6, the full variable domain reads DGGITQSPKYLFRKEGQNVTLSCEQNLNHDAMYWYRQDPGQGLRLIYYSQIVNDFQKGDIAEGYSVSREKKESFPLTVTSAQKNPTAFYLCATSMPVNNSPLHFGNGTRLTVT.